Presented here are 16 T cell receptor beta chains from one specimen sequenced in a study of blood T cells in healthy people across ages (dated by TCRdb to about 2015). Libraries were made using 5' RACE. This sample was sequenced with an Illumina HiSeq 2500. The second PCR ran for roughly 6 to 11 cycles and used a J-beta primer mix along with a sample-barcoded 5' primer. TCRdb applied fastp at Q25 and MiXCR to the public reads, then kept only in-frame beta chains. A single entry per CDR3 protein holds the most common genes and DNA from its merged rows. The sample data list 790,000 or so distinct CDR3 sequences, and more than 35% of these were observed just once. In total, the top ten clones hold 15% to 20% of the sample. Sample: blood. The receptors originated from a man aged 80 or over in good health.

This clonotype was seen many times. The chain links TRBV12-3 or TRBV12-4 to TRBJ2-7; unclear D gene. The V end was cut by 5 bases, the J end by 3 bases, with 5 bases between. This CDR3 has 11 amino acids. The CDR3 spells CASSPLYEQYF. The DNA of the CDR3 is TGTGCCAGCAGTCCCCTCTACGAGCAGTACTTC.

This clonotype was seen more than once but under ten times. The chain couples TRBV29-1 to TRBJ1-3; D call uncertain. This CDR3 comprises 11 residues. Germline CDR1 reads SQVTM; CDR2 reads ANQGSEA. Trimming left V 8 bases short and J 4 bases short, with 9 bases between. CDR3 DNA sequence: TGCAGCTTCGTAGGCGGAAACACCATATATTTT. It specifies CSFVGGNTIYF.

V is TRBV20-1 and J is TRBJ2-1; 8 bases map to TRBD1. The last part of the DNA fits TRBJ2-7 better; the J call may be wrong. This CDR3 is built from 16 residues. CDR1 is DFQATT and CDR2 is SNEGSKA in the germline V gene (reference sequence). CDR3 nucleotide sequence: TGCAGTGCTAGTGCGCAGGGGGCGGGTGCGGTCTACGAGCAGTACTTC. Its protein is CSASAQGAGAVYEQYF.

The rearrangement links TRBV12-3 or TRBV12-4 to TRBJ2-4; D perhaps matches TRBD1 (6 bases). The CDR3 sequence is 15 residues long. The ends were cut back, 6 bases at V and 0 bases at J, with 12 bases in the middle. The CDR3 reads CASSRQVVAKNIQYF. Here the CDR3 DNA reads TGTGCCAGCAGCCGACAGGTGGTAGCCAAAAACATTCAGTACTTC.

V and J are TRBV7-2 and TRBJ1-2; 8 bases are a match to TRBD1. The CDR3 runs 15 residues. Unmatched junction bases numbered 9, after V lost 5 bases and J lost 4 bases. The germline V gene encodes CDR1 SGHTA and CDR2 FQGNSA. The chain's CDR3 is CASSPDRDRTYGYTF. Written as DNA, the CDR3 is TGTGCCAGCAGCCCCGACCGGGACAGGACCTATGGCTACACCTTC. Full variable domain (missing parts from reference TRBV7-2 and TRBJ1-2): GAGVSQSPSNKVTEKGKDVELRCDPISGHTALYWYRQSLGQGLEFLIYFQGNSAPDKSGLPSDRFSAERTGGSVSTLTIQRTQQEDSAVYLCASSPDRDRTYGYTFGSGTRLTVV.

The chain recombines TRBV7-9 with TRBJ2-6, with TRBD2 matching over 12 bases. Germline V gene lookup returns CDR1 SEHNR and CDR2 FQNEAQ (reference sequence). The V and J ends lost 5 bases and 2 bases, in that order; junction bases with no gene match: 4. The CDR3 contains 17 residues. DNA of the CDR3: TGTGCCAGCAGCCCGACTAGCGGGAGAGCTGGGGCCAACGTCCTGACTTTC. Amino acids: CASSPTSGRAGANVLTF.

The gene calls are TRBV18 and TRBJ2-5; TRBD2 aligns across 9 bases. Trimming took 1 base from V and 5 from J; bases not matched to a gene: 5. The V gene's germline CDR1 is KGHSH and CDR2 LQKENI. This CDR3 has 15 amino acids. The CDR3 nucleotides are TGTGCCAGCTCACCACTAGCGGGAGTCGGGGAGACCCAGTACTTC. The encoded protein is CASSPLAGVGETQYF.

J is TRBJ2-4 and V is TRBV7-2; D not resolved. The germline V gene encodes CDR1 SGHTA and CDR2 FQGNSA. The CDR3 spans 16 residues. Between the trimmed V and J ends, which lost 4 bases and 0 bases, there was a span of 13 bases. The CDR3 sequence is CASSSREVVAKNIQYF. DNA of the CDR3: TGTGCCAGCAGCTCCCGAGAGGTCGTAGCCAAAAACATTCAGTACTTC.

Here the CDR3 reads CAIRDNRGTAYGYTF. As DNA, the CDR3 is TGTGCCATCAGGGACAACCGGGGGACAGCCTATGGCTACACCTTC. The gene calls are TRBV10-3 and TRBJ1-2; 7 nucleotides agree with TRBD1. CDR3 size: 15 residues. Looked up from germline, CDR1 is ENHRY and CDR2 is SYGVKD. The V gene end was trimmed by 6 bases and the J gene end by 4 bases; junction bases not matched to a gene: 11.

V and J are TRBV28 and TRBJ2-3, with TRBD2 matching 7 bases. The CDR3 sequence is 17 residues long. The V gene end was trimmed by 2 bases and the J gene end by 2 bases; junction bases not matched to a gene: 10. Germline values: CDR1 MDHEN, CDR2 SYDVKM. CDR3 DNA sequence: TGTGCCAGCAGTTTAGCCTCCCCGGGACTAAACACAGATACGCAGTATTTT. Encoded protein: CASSLASPGLNTDTQYF.

This CDR3 is CASSYGQGAGLNEKLFF. The CDR3 region has the DNA TGTGCCAGCAGTTACGGACAGGGCGCGGGCCTTAATGAAAAACTGTTTTTT. The rearrangement uses TRBV6-2 or TRBV6-3 and TRBJ1-4; 8 positions match TRBD1. The trim removed 2 bases at V and 4 bases at J, leaving 9 bases unmatched. This CDR3 has 17 residues. The V gene's germline CDR1 is MNHEY and CDR2 SVGEGT.

V and J are TRBV24-1 and TRBJ2-5; D might be TRBD1 (5 bases). Germline V gene sequence: CDR1 KGHDR, CDR2 SFDVKD. V was cut by 12 bases and J by 5 bases, with 21 bases left in between. The CDR3 totals 14 residues. The CDR3 DNA reads TGTGCCTCCATTAGGGGCCAGTCTGGTGAGACCCAGTACTTC. Its translation: CASIRGQSGETQYF.

Concerning this clonotype itself: At one end, the junction sequence differs from germline, possibly due to a read error. This chain joins TRBV2 and TRBJ2-3; D may be TRBD2 (6 bases). Germline CDR1 SNHLY, CDR2 FYNNEI. The CDR3 consists of 16 residues. CDR3 sequence reads: CAGSERGGIGTDTQYF. Here the CDR3 DNA reads TGTGCCGGCAGTGAAAGGGGCGGGATCGGCACAGATACGCAGTATTTT.

This sequence joins TRBV2 and TRBJ2-7; 7 positions agree with TRBD2. The CDR3 contains 12 residues. Germline CDR1 and CDR2: SNHLY and FYNNEI. V lost 7 bases, J lost 7 bases, and 7 bases stayed unmatched. The CDR3 spells CASTYREGEQYF. Here the CDR3 DNA reads TGTGCCAGCACTTATAGGGAGGGAGAGCAGTACTTC.

J is TRBJ2-5 and V is TRBV6-2 or TRBV6-3; 8 positions agree with TRBD1. Germline V gene data show CDR1 as MNHEY and CDR2 as SVGEGT. V was pared by 0 bases and J by 4 bases, with 13 bases of the junction left unmatched. The CDR3 contains 18 residues. CDR3 nucleotides: TGTGCCAGCAGTTACTCGGGCAGGGGGCTAGCCCGAGGAGAGACCCAGTACTTC. It translates to CASSYSGRGLARGETQYF.

As for this clonotype: This may stem from a read error, because a much larger clone lies one nucleotide away. V and J are TRBV5-6 and TRBJ2-1, with 7 bases lining up with TRBD2. CDR1 SGHDT and CDR2 YYEEEE come from the germline V gene. Germline trimming cut 4 bases from V and 2 bases from J; bases unmatched to any gene: 12. CDR3 length equals 17 residues. CDR3 in amino acids: CASSVGLSSGTYNEQFF. For the CDR3, the DNA is TGTGCCAGCAGCGTGGGCCTGTCTAGCGGCACCTACAATGAGCAGTTCTTC. Based on the CDR3 plus reference TRBV5-6 and TRBJ2-1, the full variable domain is DAGVTQSPTHLIKTRGQQVTLRCSPKSGHDTVSWYQQALGQGPQFIFQYYEEEERQRGNFPDRFSGHQFPNYSSELNVNALLLGDSALYLCASSVGLSSGTYNEQFFGPGTRLTVL.